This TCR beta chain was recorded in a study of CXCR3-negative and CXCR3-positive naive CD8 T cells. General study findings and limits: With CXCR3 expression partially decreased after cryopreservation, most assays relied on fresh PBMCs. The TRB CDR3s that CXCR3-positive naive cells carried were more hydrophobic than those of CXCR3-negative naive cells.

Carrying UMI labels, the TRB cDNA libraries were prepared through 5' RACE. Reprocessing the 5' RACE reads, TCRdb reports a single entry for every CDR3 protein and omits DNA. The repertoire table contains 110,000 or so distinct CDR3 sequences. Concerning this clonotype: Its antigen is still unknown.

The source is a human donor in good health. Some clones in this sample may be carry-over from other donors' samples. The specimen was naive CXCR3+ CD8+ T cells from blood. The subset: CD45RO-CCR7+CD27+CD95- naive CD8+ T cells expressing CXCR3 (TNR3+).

The CDR3 loop reads CASSLEIGELFF. The chain has TRBV7-6 and TRBJ2-2. This CDR3 has 12 residues. CDR1 is SGHVS and CDR2 is FNYEAQ in the germline V gene.